This T cell receptor (beta chain) was captured in a study of HIV-infected children after antiretroviral therapy interruption. Treatment here: PENTA 11 planned treatment interruption arm or continuous ART arm. A 3' RACE protocol on RNA, with unique molecular identifiers, produced the TCR library. One entry per CDR3 protein, called by TCRdb with MiXCR from the 3' RACE reads. The data show 40,000 to 50,000 distinct CDR3 sequences, with 3.5% to 5% seen just once and 0.55% to 0.85% held by the top ten. This CDR3 has 12 residues. The germline V gene has CDR1 SGHRS and CDR2 YFSETQ. V was clipped by 5 bases and J by 5 bases, with 7 bases between them.

The TCR sequence derives from a pool of human donors with HIV. The chain employs TRBV5-1 and TRBJ1-4; unclear D gene. The sequenced sample was CD45RA+ CD4+ T cells from PBMCs, pooled from several time points, obtained from a donor given antiretroviral therapy, either interrupted or continuous. Subset in this sample: naive CD4+ CD45RA+ CD45RO- T cells. The CDR3: CASRGPNEKLFF. The CDR3 nucleotides read TGCGCCAGCAGAGGACCCAATGAAAAACTGTTTTTT.